This T cell receptor beta chain was obtained from a study of blood T cell repertoires in COVID-19. Study-wide background: The United States, Italy and Spain supplied acute and convalescent COVID-19 samples. Nucleic acid was either cDNA or gDNA, and it came from T cells, B-cell-depleted T cells, or PBMCs.

The CDR3 covers 13 residues. V lost 4 bases and J lost 3, with 11 bases in between. Germline V lookup: CDR1 SGHRS, CDR2 YFSETQ. Original analysis: Counts of nucleated cells, estimated from reference gene primer amplification, were obtained. Using immunoSEQ multiplex PCR, the repertoire was profiled, and TCRdb retains in-frame clones only, with some absent. V, J and clone size derive from that table, while D and trimming were established from the DNA sequence. The table records some 230,000 clones, 82% of them present only once. Followed longitudinally, the Seattle patients had been enrolled during active infection.

Sequenced input: peripheral blood. This TCR came from a woman older than 75 with COVID-19, enrolled during active disease. The chain links TRBV5-1 to TRBJ2-7; weak D call: TRBD1 (6 bases). CDR3 protein: CASSVDSYYEQYF. Written as DNA, the CDR3 is TGCGCCAGCAGCGTGGACAGCTACTACGAGCAGTACTTC.